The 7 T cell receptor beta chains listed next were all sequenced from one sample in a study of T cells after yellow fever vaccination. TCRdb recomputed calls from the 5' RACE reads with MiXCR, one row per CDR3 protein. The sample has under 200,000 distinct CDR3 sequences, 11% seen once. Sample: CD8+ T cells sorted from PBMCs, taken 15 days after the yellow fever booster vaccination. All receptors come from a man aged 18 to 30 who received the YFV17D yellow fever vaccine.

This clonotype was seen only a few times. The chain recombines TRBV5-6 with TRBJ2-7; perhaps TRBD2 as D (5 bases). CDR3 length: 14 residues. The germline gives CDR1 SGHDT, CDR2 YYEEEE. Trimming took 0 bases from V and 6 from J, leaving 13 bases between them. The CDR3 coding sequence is TGTGCCAGCAGCTTGGTTCGGGGTCCACGCGAGCAGTACGTC. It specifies CASSLVRGPREQYV.

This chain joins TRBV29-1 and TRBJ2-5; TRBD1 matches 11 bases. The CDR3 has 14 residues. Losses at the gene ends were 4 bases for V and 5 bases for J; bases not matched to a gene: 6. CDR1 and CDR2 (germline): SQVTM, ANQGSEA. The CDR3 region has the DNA TGCAGCGTTGGTGGACAGGGGGCAAGTGAGACCCAGTACTTC. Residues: CSVGGQGASETQYF.

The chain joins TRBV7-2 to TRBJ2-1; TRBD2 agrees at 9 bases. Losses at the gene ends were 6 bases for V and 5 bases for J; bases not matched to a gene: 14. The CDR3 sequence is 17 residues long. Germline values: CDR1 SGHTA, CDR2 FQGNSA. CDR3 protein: CASRLPRGAGGDNEQFF. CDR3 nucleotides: TGTGCCAGCAGACTCCCCCGGGGGGCGGGGGGGGACAATGAGCAGTTCTTC.

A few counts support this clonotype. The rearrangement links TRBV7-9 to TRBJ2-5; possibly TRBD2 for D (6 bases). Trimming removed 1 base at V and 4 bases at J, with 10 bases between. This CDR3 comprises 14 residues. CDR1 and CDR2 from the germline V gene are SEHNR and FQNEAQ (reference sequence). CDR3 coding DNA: TGTGCCAGCAGCTTAGATCGAGCGGGAGAGACCCAGTACTTC. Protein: CASSLDRAGETQYF.

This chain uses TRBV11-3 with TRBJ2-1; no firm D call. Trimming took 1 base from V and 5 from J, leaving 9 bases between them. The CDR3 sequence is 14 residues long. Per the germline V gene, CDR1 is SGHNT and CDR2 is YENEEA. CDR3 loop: CASSLVGQNNEQFF. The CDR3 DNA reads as TGTGCCAGCAGCTTAGTAGGGCAGAACAATGAGCAGTTCTTC.

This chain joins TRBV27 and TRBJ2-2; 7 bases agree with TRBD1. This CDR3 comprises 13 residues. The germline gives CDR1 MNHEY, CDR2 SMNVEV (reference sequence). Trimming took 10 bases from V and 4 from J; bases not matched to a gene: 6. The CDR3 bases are TGTGCCACTTTGGACAGGACCACCGGGGAGCTGTTTTTT. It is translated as CATLDRTTGELFF.

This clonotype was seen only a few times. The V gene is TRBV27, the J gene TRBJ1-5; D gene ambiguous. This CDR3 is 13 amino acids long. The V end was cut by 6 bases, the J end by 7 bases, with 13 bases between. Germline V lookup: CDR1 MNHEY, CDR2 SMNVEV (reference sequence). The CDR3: CASRSHGGQPQHF. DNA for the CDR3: TGTGCCAGCAGGTCCCACGGTGGGCAGCCCCAGCATTTT.